Detailed here is one T cell receptor (beta chain). Seattle-derived patients entered the study during active infection and were followed longitudinally. This sample is drawn from a study of blood T cell repertoires in COVID-19. Study in general: The study drew acute and convalescent COVID-19 samples from the United States, Italy and Spain. The cDNA or gDNA used as material had been derived from T cells, B-cell-depleted T cells, or PBMCs.

Original analysis: Cell counts per sample came from amplifying reference gene primers. Data came from immunoSEQ multiplex PCR; TCRdb stores just in-frame clones and leaves some out. V, J and clone size are taken as reported in that table, and D and trimming were inferred from the DNA itself. This table holds about 150,000 clones, 80% to 85% found once. The clonotype was recovered from a man younger than 40 with COVID-19, enrolled during active disease. The sample comprised peripheral blood.

This chain's CDR3 is CATLGANKGTNEQYF. DNA for the CDR3: TGTGCCACCCTAGGCGCAAACAAGGGGACTAACGAGCAGTACTTC. The chain employs TRBV19 and TRBJ2-7; 7 positions match TRBD2. J lost 5 bases, V lost 10 bases, and 17 bases had no gene match. CDR1 LNHDA and CDR2 SQIVND come from the germline V gene (reference sequence). The CDR3 extends over 15 amino acids.